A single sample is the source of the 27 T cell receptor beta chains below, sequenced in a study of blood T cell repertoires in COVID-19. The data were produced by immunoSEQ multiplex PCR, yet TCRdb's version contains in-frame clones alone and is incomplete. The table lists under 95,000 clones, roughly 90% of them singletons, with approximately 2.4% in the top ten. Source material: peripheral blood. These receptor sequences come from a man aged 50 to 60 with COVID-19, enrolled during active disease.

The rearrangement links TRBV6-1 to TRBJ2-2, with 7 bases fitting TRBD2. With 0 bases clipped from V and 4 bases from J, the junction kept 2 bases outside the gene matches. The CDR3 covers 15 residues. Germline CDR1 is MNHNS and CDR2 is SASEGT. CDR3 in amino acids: CASSEASGTTGELFF. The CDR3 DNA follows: TGTGCCAGCAGTGAAGCGAGCGGGACCACCGGGGAGCTGTTTTTT.

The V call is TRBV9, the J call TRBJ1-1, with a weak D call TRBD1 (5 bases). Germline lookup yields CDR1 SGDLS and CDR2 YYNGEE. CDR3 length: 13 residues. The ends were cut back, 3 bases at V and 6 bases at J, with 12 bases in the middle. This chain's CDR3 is CASSALRGAEAFF. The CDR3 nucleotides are TGTGCCAGCAGCGCCCTCCGGGGGGCTGAAGCTTTCTTT.

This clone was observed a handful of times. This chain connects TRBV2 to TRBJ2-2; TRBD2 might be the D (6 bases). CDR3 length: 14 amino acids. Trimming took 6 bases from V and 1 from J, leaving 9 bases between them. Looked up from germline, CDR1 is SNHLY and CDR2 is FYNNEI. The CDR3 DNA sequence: TGTGCCAGCAGGCGGGACGGGAACACCGGGGAGCTGTTTTTT. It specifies CASRRDGNTGELFF.

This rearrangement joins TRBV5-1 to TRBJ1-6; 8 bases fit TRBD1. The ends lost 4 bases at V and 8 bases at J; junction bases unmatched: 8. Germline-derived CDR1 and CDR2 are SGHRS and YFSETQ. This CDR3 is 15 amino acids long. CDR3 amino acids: CASSITGGSDSPLHF. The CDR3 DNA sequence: TGCGCCAGCAGCATAACAGGGGGGAGTGATTCACCCCTCCACTTT.

CDR3 nucleotide sequence: TGTGCCAGTAGTATTACAGCACTCCTAAGTGAGCAGTTCTTC. Translation gives CASSITALLSEQFF. V gene TRBV19 combines with J gene TRBJ2-1, with unresolved D. Trimming removed 3 bases from V and 9 bases from J, with 15 bases in between. The CDR3 totals 14 residues. Germline CDR1 reads LNHDA; CDR2 reads SQIVND (reference sequence).

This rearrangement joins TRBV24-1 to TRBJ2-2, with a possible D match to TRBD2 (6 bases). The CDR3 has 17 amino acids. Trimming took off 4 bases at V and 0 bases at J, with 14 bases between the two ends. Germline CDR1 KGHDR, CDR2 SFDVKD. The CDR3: CATSDPRLVTNTGELFF. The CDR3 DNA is TGTGCCACCAGTGACCCCAGACTAGTGACGAACACCGGGGAGCTGTTTTTT.

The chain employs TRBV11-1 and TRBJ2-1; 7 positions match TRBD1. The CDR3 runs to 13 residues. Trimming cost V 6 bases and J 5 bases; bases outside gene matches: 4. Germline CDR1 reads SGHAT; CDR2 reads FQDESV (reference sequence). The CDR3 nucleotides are TGTGCCAGCAGTCGAACAGGGGACAATGAGCAGTTCTTC. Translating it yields CASSRTGDNEQFF. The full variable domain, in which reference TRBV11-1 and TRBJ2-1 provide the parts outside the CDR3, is EAEVAQSPRYKITEKSQAVAFWCDPISGHATLYWYRQILGQGPELLVQFQDESVVDDSQLPKDRFSAERLKGVDSTLKIQPAELGDSAMYLCASSRTGDNEQFFGPGTRLTVL.

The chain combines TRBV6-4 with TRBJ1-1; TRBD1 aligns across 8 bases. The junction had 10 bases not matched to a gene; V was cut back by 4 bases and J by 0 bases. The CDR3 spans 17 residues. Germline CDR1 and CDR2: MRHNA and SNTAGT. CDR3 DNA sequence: TGTGCCAGCAGTGCCGAAGGGACAGGAGCCATGAACACTGAAGCTTTCTTT. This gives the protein CASSAEGTGAMNTEAFF.

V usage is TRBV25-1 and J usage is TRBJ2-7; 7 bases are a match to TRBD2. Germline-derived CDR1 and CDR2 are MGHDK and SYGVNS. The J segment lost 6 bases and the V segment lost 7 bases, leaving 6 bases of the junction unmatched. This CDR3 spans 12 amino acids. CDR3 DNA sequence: TGTGCCAGCAATCGGGGGGATGGCGAGCAGTACTTC. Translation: CASNRGDGEQYF.

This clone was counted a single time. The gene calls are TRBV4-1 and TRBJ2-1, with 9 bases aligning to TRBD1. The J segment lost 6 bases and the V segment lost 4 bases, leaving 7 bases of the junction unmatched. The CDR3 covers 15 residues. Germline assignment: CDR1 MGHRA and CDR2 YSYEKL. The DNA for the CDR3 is TGCGCCAGCAGCCGTGACCCGGGACAGGGCAATGAGCAGTTCTTC. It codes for CASSRDPGQGNEQFF.

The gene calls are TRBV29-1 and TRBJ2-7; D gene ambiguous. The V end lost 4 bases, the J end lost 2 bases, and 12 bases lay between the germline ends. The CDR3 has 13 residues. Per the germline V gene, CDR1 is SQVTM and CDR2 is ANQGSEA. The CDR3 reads CSVAQLPTYEQYF. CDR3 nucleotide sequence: TGCAGCGTTGCACAGCTACCTACCTACGAGCAGTACTTC.

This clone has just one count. The CDR3 loop is CASSRDRKETQYF. The CDR3 bases are TGTGCCAGCAGCAGGGACAGAAAAGAGACCCAGTACTTC. The rearrangement joins TRBV7-2 to TRBJ2-5; 7 bases align to TRBD1. This CDR3 has 13 residues. Germline V CDR1 and CDR2: SGHTA, FQGNSA. Trimming at V came to 5 bases and at J to 3 bases, leaving 3 bases not matched to a gene.

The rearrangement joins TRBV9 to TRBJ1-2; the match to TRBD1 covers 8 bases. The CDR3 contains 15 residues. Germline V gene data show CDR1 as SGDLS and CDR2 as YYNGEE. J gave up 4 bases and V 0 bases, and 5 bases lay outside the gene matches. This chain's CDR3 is CASSVERTGLYGYTF. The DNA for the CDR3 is TGTGCCAGCAGCGTAGAAAGGACAGGGCTCTATGGCTACACCTTC. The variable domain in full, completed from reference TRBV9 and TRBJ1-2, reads DSGVTQTPKHLITATGQRVTLRCSPRSGDLSVYWYQQSLDQGLQFLIQYYNGEERAKGNILERFSAQQFPDLHSELNLSSLELGDSALYFCASSVERTGLYGYTFGSGTRLTVV.

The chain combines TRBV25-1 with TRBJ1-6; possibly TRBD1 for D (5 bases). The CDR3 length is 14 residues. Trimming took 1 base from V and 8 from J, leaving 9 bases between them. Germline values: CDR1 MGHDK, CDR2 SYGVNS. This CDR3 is CASSEWTLDSPLHF. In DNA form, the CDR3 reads TGTGCCAGCAGTGAATGGACATTAGATTCACCCCTCCACTTT. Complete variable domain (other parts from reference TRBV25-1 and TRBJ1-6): EADIYQTPRYLVIGTGKKITLECSQTMGHDKMYWYQQDPGMELHLIHYSYGVNSTEKGDLSSESTVSRIRTEHFPLTLESARPSHTSQYLCASSEWTLDSPLHFGNGTRLTVT.

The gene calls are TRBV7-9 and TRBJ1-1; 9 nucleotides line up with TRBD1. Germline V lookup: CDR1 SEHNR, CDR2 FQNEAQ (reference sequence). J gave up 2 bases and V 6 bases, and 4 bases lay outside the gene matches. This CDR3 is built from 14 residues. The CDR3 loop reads CASRTGGDNTEAFF. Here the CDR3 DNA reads TGTGCCAGCAGGACAGGGGGAGACAACACTGAAGCTTTCTTT.

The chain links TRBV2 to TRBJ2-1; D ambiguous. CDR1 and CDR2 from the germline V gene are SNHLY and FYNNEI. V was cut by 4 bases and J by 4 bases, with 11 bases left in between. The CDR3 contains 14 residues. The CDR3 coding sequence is TGTGCCAGCAGTGCCAAGCCGATATACAATGAGCAGTTCTTC. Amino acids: CASSAKPIYNEQFF.

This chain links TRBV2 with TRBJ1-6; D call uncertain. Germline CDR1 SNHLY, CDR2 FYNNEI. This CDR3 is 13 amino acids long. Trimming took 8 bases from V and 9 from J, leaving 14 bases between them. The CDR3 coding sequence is TGTGCCAGCGGCCGGGGAGGCAGTTCACCCCTCCACTTT. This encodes CASGRGGSSPLHF.

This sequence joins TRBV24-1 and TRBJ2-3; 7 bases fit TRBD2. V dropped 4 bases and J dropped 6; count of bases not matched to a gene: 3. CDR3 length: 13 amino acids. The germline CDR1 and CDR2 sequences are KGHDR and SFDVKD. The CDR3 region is CATSEPGGDTQYF. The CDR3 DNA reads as TGTGCCACCAGTGAGCCCGGGGGGGATACGCAGTATTTT.

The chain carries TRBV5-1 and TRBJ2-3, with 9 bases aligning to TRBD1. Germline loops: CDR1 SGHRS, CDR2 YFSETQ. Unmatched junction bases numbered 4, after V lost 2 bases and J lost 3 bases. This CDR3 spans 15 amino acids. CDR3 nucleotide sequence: TGCGCCAGCAGCTTTGGACAGGGGAGTACAGATACGCAGTATTTT. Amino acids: CASSFGQGSTDTQYF.

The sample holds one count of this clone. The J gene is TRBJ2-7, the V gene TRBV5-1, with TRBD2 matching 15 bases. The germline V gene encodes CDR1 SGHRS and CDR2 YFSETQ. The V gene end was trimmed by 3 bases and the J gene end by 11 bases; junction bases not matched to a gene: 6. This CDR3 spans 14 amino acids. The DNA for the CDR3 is TGCGCCAGCAGCTCCGGACTAGCGGGAGGGCCTAAGTACGTC. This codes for CASSSGLAGGPKYV.

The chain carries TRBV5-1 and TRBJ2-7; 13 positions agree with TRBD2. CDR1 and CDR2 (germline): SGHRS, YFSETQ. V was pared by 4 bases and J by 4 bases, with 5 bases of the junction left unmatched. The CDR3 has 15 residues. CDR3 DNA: TGCGCCAGCAGCACCCGGACTAGCGGGAGTTACGAGCAGTACTTC. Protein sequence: CASSTRTSGSYEQYF.

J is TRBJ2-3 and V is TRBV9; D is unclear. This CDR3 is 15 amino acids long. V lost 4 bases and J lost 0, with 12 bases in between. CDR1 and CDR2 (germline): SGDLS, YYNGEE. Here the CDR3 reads CASSIRGTSTDTQYF. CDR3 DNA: TGTGCCAGCAGCATACGCGGTACTAGCACAGATACGCAGTATTTT.

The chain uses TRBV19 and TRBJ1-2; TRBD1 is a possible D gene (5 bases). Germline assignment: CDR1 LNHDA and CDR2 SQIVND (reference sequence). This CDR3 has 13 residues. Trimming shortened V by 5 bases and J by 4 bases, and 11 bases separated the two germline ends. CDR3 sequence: CASSPQVAYGYTF. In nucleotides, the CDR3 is TGTGCCAGTAGTCCACAGGTGGCCTATGGCTACACCTTC.

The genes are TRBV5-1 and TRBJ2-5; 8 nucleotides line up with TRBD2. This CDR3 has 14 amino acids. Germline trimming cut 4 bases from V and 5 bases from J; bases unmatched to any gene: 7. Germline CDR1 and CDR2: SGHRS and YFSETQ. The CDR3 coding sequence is TGCGCCAGCAGCCTTATAGCGGGGCAGGAGACCCAGTACTTC. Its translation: CASSLIAGQETQYF.

CDR3: CATSRERSGRGLNEQFF. In DNA form, the CDR3 reads TGTGCCACCAGCAGAGAAAGGAGCGGGAGAGGTCTCAATGAGCAGTTCTTC. The rearrangement uses TRBV15 and TRBJ2-1; the match to TRBD2 covers 8 bases. V trimming: 0 bases; J trimming: 6 bases; junction bases outside the gene matches: 10. Germline CDR1 reads LNHNV; CDR2 reads YYDKDF (reference sequence). The CDR3 spans 17 residues.

The CDR3 DNA sequence: TGTGCCAGCAGTGACCTAGCCTATGAGCAGTTCTTC. Its protein product is CASSDLAYEQFF. This chain connects TRBV6-4 to TRBJ2-1; D perhaps matches TRBD2 (5 bases). Trimming shortened V by 2 bases and J by 8 bases, and 7 bases separated the two germline ends. CDR3 size: 12 residues. Germline V gene data show CDR1 as MRHNA and CDR2 as SNTAGT.

The CDR3 here is CASSPAPGNEQFF. The CDR3 DNA follows: TGTGCCAGCAGCCCCGCCCCGGGGAATGAGCAGTTCTTC. The V call is TRBV11-2, the J call TRBJ2-1; D is perhaps TRBD2 (5 bases). The germline V gene has CDR1 SGHAT and CDR2 FQNNGV. The ends were cut back, 5 bases at V and 7 bases at J, with 12 bases in the middle. The CDR3 totals 13 residues. Full variable domain (missing parts from reference TRBV11-2 and TRBJ2-1): EAGVAQSPRYKIIEKRQSVAFWCNPISGHATLYWYQQILGQGPKLLIQFQNNGVVDDSQLPKDRFSAERLKGVDSTLKIQPAKLEDSAVYLCASSPAPGNEQFFGPGTRLTVL.